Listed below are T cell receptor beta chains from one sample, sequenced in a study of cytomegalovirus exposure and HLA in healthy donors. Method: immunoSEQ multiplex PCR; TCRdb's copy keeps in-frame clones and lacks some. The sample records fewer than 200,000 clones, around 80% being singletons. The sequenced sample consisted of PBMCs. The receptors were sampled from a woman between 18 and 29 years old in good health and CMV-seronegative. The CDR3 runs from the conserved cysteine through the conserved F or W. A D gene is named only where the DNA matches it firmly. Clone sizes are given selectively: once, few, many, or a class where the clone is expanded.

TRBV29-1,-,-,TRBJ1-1,CSVGRGTEAFF,TGCAGCGTTGGGAGAGGGACTGAAGCTTTCTTT
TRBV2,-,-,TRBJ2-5,CASSEGGTPYF,TGTGCCAGCAGTGAAGGGGGGACACCTTACTTC
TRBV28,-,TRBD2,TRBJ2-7,CASSGGGTRFYEQYF,TGTGCCAGCAGTGGGGGGGGGACCAGGTTTTACGAGCAGTACTTC
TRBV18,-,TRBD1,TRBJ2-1,CASSPPGTGYLEQFF,TGTGCCAGCTCACCCCCCGGGACAGGGTACCTTGAGCAGTTCTTC
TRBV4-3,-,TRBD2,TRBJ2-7,CASSPASGHTYEQYF,TGCGCCAGCAGTCCGGCTAGCGGACATACCTACGAGCAGTACTTC
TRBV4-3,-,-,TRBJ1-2,CASSQDSGGVTGYTF,TGCGCCAGCAGCCAAGATTCCGGGGGAGTTACCGGCTACACCTTC
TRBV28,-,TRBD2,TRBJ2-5,CASRRGREETQYF,TGTGCCAGCAGGCGCGGGAGGGAGGAGACCCAGTACTTC
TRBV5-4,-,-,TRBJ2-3,CASSLARGGANTQYF,TGTGCCAGCAGCTTGGCCCGGGGAGGCGCGAATACGCAGTATTTT
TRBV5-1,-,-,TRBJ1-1,CASSSGLATEAFF,TGCGCCAGCAGCTCCGGACTGGCCACTGAAGCTTTCTTT
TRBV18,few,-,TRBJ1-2,CATSFREAGGYTF,TGTGCCACGTCATTCAGGGAGGCAGGTGGCTACACCTTC
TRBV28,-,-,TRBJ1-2,CASSFPGDGYTF,TGTGCCAGCAGTTTTCCCGGGGATGGCTACACCTTC
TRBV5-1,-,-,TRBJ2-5,CASSLVVWRRSETQYF,TGCGCCAGCAGCTTGGTGGTGTGGCGGCGTTCAGAGACCCAGTACTTC
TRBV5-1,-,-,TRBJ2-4,CASSLVGAQAKNIQYF,TGCGCCAGCAGCTTGGTAGGGGCCCAAGCCAAAAACATTCAGTACTTC
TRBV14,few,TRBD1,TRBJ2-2,CASSQIRDSRTGELFF,TGTGCCAGCAGCCAGATCCGGGACAGTAGAACCGGGGAGCTGTTTTTT
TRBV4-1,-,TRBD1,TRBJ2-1,CASSRPLGTGGRNEQFF,TGCGCCAGCAGCCGTCCACTCGGGACAGGGGGAAGGAATGAGCAGTTCTTC
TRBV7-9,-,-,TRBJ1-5,CSSSFDRTSNQPQHF,TGTTCCAGCAGCTTTGACAGGACTAGCAATCAGCCCCAGCATTTT